What follows describes a single TCR beta chain. This record comes from a study of blood T cell repertoires in COVID-19. Only in-frame clones appear in the TCRdb table, and some are missing; sequencing was by immunoSEQ multiplex PCR. The table lists approximately 530,000 clones, 85% to 90% of them singletons. Sequenced sample: peripheral blood. This TCR derives from a woman aged 45-65 years with COVID-19, enrolled during active disease.

Here the CDR3 DNA reads TGTGCCAGCAGCTTGGGGCTAGCGGGGAGGGTAGATACGCAGTATTTT. Protein sequence: CASSLGLAGRVDTQYF. The genes are TRBV5-4 and TRBJ2-3, with TRBD2 matching over 9 bases. The CDR3 is made up of 16 amino acids. CDR1 and CDR2 (germline): SGHNT, YYREEE (reference sequence). V was clipped by 0 bases and J by 5 bases; unmatched bases: 7.